These 15 T cell receptor beta chains came from one sample sequenced in a study of identical twins (dated by TCRdb to about 2016). Library method: 5' RACE. TCRdb lists the instrument as Illumina HiSeq 2000. Clones were called with MiXCR by TCRdb after fastp trimmed the public reads at Q25, and only in-frame beta chains were retained. Rows with a matching CDR3 protein are joined into one entry that keeps the most common DNA and genes. In this sample the table shows approximately 500,000 distinct CDR3 sequences, 20% to 25% of which occur a single time. The ten largest clones take up about 2.7% of the sample. The data were also submitted as part of a second study, on T cells expressing NK-cell markers.

The sequenced sample consisted of CD4+ T cells sorted from blood. The source is a woman between 18 and 29 years old in good health.

This clonotype has just a few counts. The chain couples TRBV5-1 to TRBJ2-3; 7 positions agree with TRBD1. V lost 7 bases and J lost 1; bases outside the gene matches: 6. Germline V gives CDR1 SGHRS, CDR2 YFSETQ. The CDR3 runs 14 residues. CDR3 sequence reads: CASGPGQRTDTQYF. The CDR3 DNA reads TGCGCCAGCGGACCGGGACAGCGCACAGATACGCAGTATTTT.

V and J are TRBV7-9 and TRBJ1-3; D unresolved. This CDR3 is 14 amino acids long. Trimming pared 5 bases from V and 1 base from J, leaving 9 bases between. Per germline, CDR1 SEHNR and CDR2 FQNEAQ (reference sequence). The CDR3 coding sequence is TGTGCCAGCAGCGTCAGTGTATCTGGAAACACCATATATTTT. It encodes CASSVSVSGNTIYF.

A few counts support this clonotype. The chain recombines TRBV7-2 with TRBJ1-1, with 7 bases that match TRBD1. Germline CDR1 reads SGHTA; CDR2 reads FQGNSA. V lost 5 bases to trimming and J lost 4 bases; unmatched junction nucleotides: 10. The CDR3 contains 15 residues. The CDR3 region is CASSPRTGVATEAFF. The CDR3 DNA reads TGTGCCAGCAGCCCACGTACAGGGGTTGCCACTGAAGCTTTCTTT.

This clonotype was seen only once. The CDR3 ends on some other residue instead of the conserved phenylalanine or tryptophan, so this is likely a read error. CDR3 nucleotides: TGCAGCGTTGACTCTGACAGGGGGTTCACAGATACGCAGTATCTT. Encoded protein: CSVDSDRGFTDTQYL. The V call is TRBV29-1, the J call TRBJ2-3; 9 nucleotides match TRBD1. V shed 3 bases, J shed 2 bases, and the junction held 6 bases outside the gene matches. Germline V gives CDR1 SQVTM, CDR2 ANQGSEA. CDR3 length equals 15 residues.

This clonotype turned up a few times. An end of the junction does not agree with germline; a read error may underlie this. The rearrangement joins TRBV20-1 to TRBJ1-6; 8 bases agree with TRBD1. CDR1 is DFQATT, CDR2 SNEGSKA, per germline (reference sequence). The length of the CDR3 is 11 residues. For the CDR3, the DNA is TGCAGTGCTAGGACGGGACAGGCGTTAGCCTTT. This sequence encodes CSARTGQALAF.

The chain uses TRBV7-2 and TRBJ1-1; D remains unclear. The CDR3 runs to 15 residues. V was cut by 5 bases and J by 8 bases, with 21 bases left in between. Germline loops: CDR1 SGHTA, CDR2 FQGNSA. The CDR3 bases are TGTGCCAGCAGCCCATATACAAACCGGTGGTCCGAAGCTTTCTTT. It translates to CASSPYTNRWSEAFF.

This sequence joins TRBV20-1 and TRBJ2-3, with 14 bases lining up with TRBD2. The CDR3 has 16 amino acids. The junction had 3 bases not matched to a gene; V was cut back by 1 base and J by 3 bases. The germline V gene has CDR1 DFQATT and CDR2 SNEGSKA (reference sequence). The CDR3 DNA sequence: TGCAGTGCTAGAGCCCGGACTAGCGGGGGGACAGATACGCAGTATTTT. Amino acid sequence: CSARARTSGGTDTQYF.

The sample holds one count of this clonotype. V gene TRBV18 combines with J gene TRBJ2-2; TRBD1 matches at 10 bases. There are 17 residues in the CDR3. V lost 2 bases and J lost 5; bases outside the gene matches: 8. From germline, CDR1 is KGHSH and CDR2 LQKENI. CDR3 in DNA: TGTGCCAGCTCACCAAGACCGGGACAGGGGAGGACCGGGGAGCTGTTTTTT. Amino acid sequence: CASSPRPGQGRTGELFF.

This clonotype was found a few times. The rearrangement links TRBV20-1 to TRBJ1-2, with D possibly TRBD1 on 5 matching bases. The CDR3 covers 14 residues. The V end lost 1 base, the J end lost 8 bases, and 17 bases lay between the germline ends. Germline CDR1 is DFQATT and CDR2 is SNEGSKA (reference sequence). The CDR3 is CSARGDSQSGGYTF. CDR3 nucleotide sequence: TGCAGTGCTAGAGGCGACAGTCAATCGGGGGGCTACACCTTC.

In this sample, this clonotype turned up a few times. The CDR3 DNA reads as TGTGCCAGCAGCCAAGATGGGACTAGCATTCAGTACTTC. Translation gives CASSQDGTSIQYF. The genes are TRBV4-2 and TRBJ2-4; 8 bases are a match to TRBD2. The V and J ends lost 0 bases and 9 bases, in that order; junction bases with no gene match: 1. Germline V gene sequence: CDR1 LGHNA, CDR2 YNFKEQ. This CDR3 region has 13 residues.

The rearrangement links TRBV10-2 to TRBJ2-1; D might be TRBD1 (5 bases). There are 15 residues in the CDR3. Looked up from germline, CDR1 is WSHSY and CDR2 is SAAADI. The ends were cut back, 3 bases at V and 3 bases at J, with 12 bases in the middle. The CDR3 coding sequence is TGCGCCAGCAGTGATCCTGCGACAGACTACAATGAGCAGTTCTTC. Translation gives CASSDPATDYNEQFF.

CDR3 nucleotide sequence: TGTGCCATCAGTGGGCCTCAGGTTTATACGCAGTATTTT. Translating gives CAISGPQVYTQYF. The chain combines TRBV10-3 with TRBJ2-3, with D unclear. Per the germline V gene, CDR1 is ENHRY and CDR2 is SYGVKD. There are 13 residues in the CDR3. Trimming took off 4 bases at V and 7 bases at J, with 12 bases between the two ends.

The rearrangement uses TRBV7-9 and TRBJ2-2; no clear D. CDR1 SEHNR and CDR2 FQNEAQ come from the germline V gene (reference sequence). The V end lost 2 bases, the J end lost 2 bases, and 12 bases lay between the germline ends. This CDR3 contains 16 residues. The CDR3 loop is CASSLSRMANTGELFF. CDR3 in DNA: TGTGCCAGCAGCTTATCCAGGATGGCCAACACCGGGGAGCTGTTTTTT.

This clonotype was recorded many times. The V gene is TRBV5-1, the J gene TRBJ1-5, with 7 bases lining up with TRBD1. Per the germline V gene, CDR1 is SGHRS and CDR2 is YFSETQ. The V segment lost 0 bases and the J segment 3 bases; nucleotides outside the gene matches: 3. The CDR3 spans 15 residues. The CDR3 here is CASSLGQGDNQPQHF. CDR3 sequence (DNA): TGCGCCAGCAGCTTGGGACAGGGTGACAATCAGCCCCAGCATTTT.

This clonotype was seen a few times. The DNA of the CDR3 is TGTGCCAGCAGCCAAGATAGGGTAGATACGCAGTATTTT. Translated, it gives CASSQDRVDTQYF. The V and J genes are TRBV4-2 and TRBJ2-3, with D unresolved. The CDR3 has 13 residues. Germline V gene sequence: CDR1 LGHNA, CDR2 YNFKEQ. V was clipped by 0 bases and J by 5 bases, with 6 bases between them.